The 17 T cell receptor beta chains below all came from one sample that was sequenced in a study of Graves' ophthalmopathy and Graves' hyperthyroidism. Amplification targeted the TCR beta CDR3 regions, with RNA transcripts as the source material. Second-round multiplex PCR followed a first-round RT-PCR using HTBI primers. TCRdb re-called the multiplex PCR reads with MiXCR, one entry per CDR3 protein. The data contain roughly 610,000 distinct CDR3 sequences, 20% to 25% of them singletons. What was sequenced was peripheral blood. The receptor set was obtained from a woman aged 18-30 years with stable Graves' hyperthyroidism. Some clones in this sample may be carry-over from other donors' samples.

This clonotype came up a few times. The chain carries TRBV5-1 and TRBJ2-7; the D gene is possibly TRBD2 (6 bases). Trimming left V 4 bases short and J 12 bases short, with 20 bases between. Germline CDR1 reads SGHRS; CDR2 reads YFSETQ. CDR3 length: 13 amino acids. CDR3 DNA sequence: TGCGCCAGCAGCCCACCGGGAGCCCGCCGGGTGTACTTC. This translates into CASSPPGARRVYF.

In regard to this clonotype: A junction end diverges from the germline sequence, so it may reflect a read error. V usage is TRBV2 and J usage is TRBJ2-2; no firm D call. The CDR3 totals 13 residues. Looked up from germline, CDR1 is SNHLY and CDR2 is FYNNEI. CDR3 DNA: TGTGTCAGCAGTGCATATAACACCGGGGAGCTGTTTTTT. Amino acid sequence: CVSSAYNTGELFF. Supplemented by reference TRBV2 and TRBJ2-2, the full variable domain reads EPEVTQTPSHQVTQMGQEVILRCVPISNHLYFYWYRQILGQKVEFLVSFYNNEISEKSEIFDDQFSVERPDGSNFTLKIRSTKLEDSAMYFCVSSAYNTGELFFGEGSRLTVL.

The rearrangement joins TRBV6-5 to TRBJ2-4; tentative D call: TRBD1 (5 bases). V shed 3 bases and J shed 5 bases, with 14 bases lying between them. The CDR3 runs to 15 residues. The germline gives CDR1 MNHEY, CDR2 SVGAGI. CDR3 protein: CASSYWRTGENIQYF. For the CDR3, the DNA is TGTGCCAGCAGTTATTGGCGTACAGGAGAAAACATTCAGTACTTC.

Many counts were recorded for this clonotype. This chain joins TRBV20-1 and TRBJ2-7, with D possibly matching TRBD1 (6 bases). With 6 bases removed from V and 5 bases from J, the gap between germline ends came to 14 bases. Germline V gives CDR1 DFQATT, CDR2 SNEGSKA (reference sequence). This CDR3 is 12 amino acids long. The CDR3 nucleotides are TGCAGTGCCAGACGTCAGGGGAACGAGCAGTACTTC. Its translation is CSARRQGNEQYF.

This clonotype was detected many times. The CDR3 region has the DNA TGTGCCAGCAGAGAGGACAGGCTTCATCCCTACGAGCAGTACTTC. Its translation: CASREDRLHPYEQYF. V is TRBV27 and J is TRBJ2-7, with 7 bases matching TRBD1. The germline CDR1 and CDR2 sequences are MNHEY and SMNVEV (reference sequence). CDR3 length: 15 residues. V lost 6 bases and J lost 2; bases outside the gene matches: 10.

The sample holds a few counts of this clonotype. Being one base from a much bigger clone, this may be a read error. The CDR3 here is CGSSSSGGTEAFF. The CDR3 DNA is TGTGGCAGCAGTTCCTCGGGGGGCACTGAAGCTTTCTTT. This sequence joins TRBV28 and TRBJ1-1, with TRBD1 as a possible D gene (5 bases). Germline V gives CDR1 MDHEN, CDR2 SYDVKM. This CDR3 has 13 residues.

The rearrangement uses TRBV7-2 and TRBJ2-1, with D possibly being TRBD1 (6 bases). Germline V gene sequence: CDR1 SGHTA, CDR2 FQGNSA. This CDR3 has 15 residues. The V gene lost 5 bases and the J gene lost 0 bases, with 11 bases spanning the gap. DNA for the CDR3: TGTGCCAGCAGCGGGGGCTTGAGCTCCTACAATGAGCAGTTCTTC. This codes for CASSGGLSSYNEQFF.

This clonotype was seen repeatedly, ten times or more. The chain carries TRBV27 and TRBJ2-6; D unclear. CDR1 and CDR2 (germline): MNHEY, SMNVEV (reference sequence). The CDR3 loop spans 15 amino acids. V was clipped by 5 bases and J by 5 bases, with 13 bases between them. This chain's CDR3 is CASSPYPRRANVLTF. DNA of the CDR3: TGTGCCAGCAGTCCATATCCCCGTAGGGCCAACGTCCTGACTTTC.

A word on this clonotype: This sequence may be a read error, since a much larger clone differs from it by one base. Likely a read error: the CDR3 ends without its conserved phenylalanine or tryptophan. This sequence joins TRBV6-2 or TRBV6-3 and TRBJ1-2, with TRBD1 matching over 7 bases. CDR3 length: 12 amino acids. Per the germline V gene, CDR1 is MNHEY and CDR2 is SVGEGT. With 8 bases clipped from V and 8 bases from J, the junction kept 8 bases outside the gene matches. CDR3 nucleotide sequence: TGTGCCAGCGGGACAGCTCTGGAAGGCTACACCTTG. As protein: CASGTALEGYTL.

This clonotype has at least ten counts. The CDR3 region has the DNA TGTGCCAGCAGCGTAGGGACAGAACGCTATGGCTACACCTTC. As protein: CASSVGTERYGYTF. V usage is TRBV9 and J usage is TRBJ1-2; D is possibly TRBD1 (6 bases). Trimming cost V 0 bases and J 4 bases, with 10 bases left between them. CDR1 and CDR2 (germline): SGDLS, YYNGEE. This CDR3 is 14 amino acids long.

This clonotype was observed at least ten times. The chain links TRBV27 to TRBJ1-5; D remains ambiguous. Germline V lookup: CDR1 MNHEY, CDR2 SMNVEV (reference sequence). This CDR3 comprises 13 residues. V dropped 8 bases and J dropped 7 bases, with 15 bases sitting between them. CDR3 region: CASADGSGQPQHF. The CDR3 bases are TGTGCCAGCGCCGACGGGTCCGGCCAGCCCCAGCATTTT.

This clonotype was counted ten times or more. The chain has TRBV7-8 and TRBJ2-5; 11 nucleotides align to TRBD2. Germline CDR1 and CDR2: SGHVS and FQNEAQ. Losses at the gene ends were 0 bases for V and 4 bases for J; bases not matched to a gene: 4. The CDR3 has 16 residues. CDR3 region: CASSLALLAGVETQYF. CDR3 DNA sequence: TGTGCCAGCAGCTTAGCGCTACTAGCGGGAGTAGAGACCCAGTACTTC.

This clonotype was counted between two and nine times. The chain recombines TRBV30 with TRBJ1-2; no clear D. The germline V gene encodes CDR1 GTSNPN and CDR2 SVGIG (reference sequence). Trimming shortened V by 4 bases and J by 0 bases, and 12 bases separated the two germline ends. The CDR3 spans 14 residues. The CDR3: CAWTAQLANYGYTF. The DNA for the CDR3 is TGTGCCTGGACGGCCCAACTTGCTAACTATGGCTACACCTTC.

This clonotype was counted many times. V usage is TRBV15 and J usage is TRBJ1-6; D gene uncertain. The V end was cut by 0 bases, the J end by 0 bases, with 6 bases between. This CDR3 spans 16 amino acids. CDR1 and CDR2 (germline): LNHNV, YYDKDF (reference sequence). DNA for the CDR3: TGTGCCACCAGCAGAGAGGTGACCTCCTATAATTCACCCCTCCACTTT. It is translated as CATSREVTSYNSPLHF.

At least ten counts were recorded for this clonotype. This chain connects TRBV5-1 to TRBJ2-7; 9 bases agree with TRBD1. The CDR3 contains 12 residues. Trimming cost V 4 bases and J 8 bases; bases outside gene matches: 4. Germline CDR1 reads SGHRS; CDR2 reads YFSETQ. The CDR3 is CASSRTGDKQYF. The DNA for the CDR3 is TGCGCCAGCAGCAGGACAGGGGACAAGCAGTACTTC.

This clonotype was picked up many times. The rearrangement links TRBV4-1 to TRBJ2-4; tentatively, D is TRBD1 or TRBD2 (5 bases each). V shed 2 bases and J shed 8 bases, with 13 bases lying between them. This CDR3 spans 14 amino acids. Germline assignment: CDR1 MGHRA and CDR2 YSYEKL. The CDR3, as DNA: TGCGCCAGCAGCCAAATGGGGACGTGGGACATTCAGTACTTC. Encoded protein: CASSQMGTWDIQYF.

This clonotype has a count of ten or more. Here the CDR3 DNA reads TGCAGTGCTAGAGATTGGCGCCGGGAGGTCAGGGGGTCCTACGAGCAGTACTTC. This codes for CSARDWRREVRGSYEQYF. The gene calls are TRBV20-1 and TRBJ2-7; D might be TRBD1 or TRBD2, each matching 7 bases. V lost 0 bases to trimming and J lost 1 base, with 22 bases between them. Germline-derived CDR1 and CDR2 are DFQATT and SNEGSKA (reference sequence). The CDR3 has 18 amino acids.